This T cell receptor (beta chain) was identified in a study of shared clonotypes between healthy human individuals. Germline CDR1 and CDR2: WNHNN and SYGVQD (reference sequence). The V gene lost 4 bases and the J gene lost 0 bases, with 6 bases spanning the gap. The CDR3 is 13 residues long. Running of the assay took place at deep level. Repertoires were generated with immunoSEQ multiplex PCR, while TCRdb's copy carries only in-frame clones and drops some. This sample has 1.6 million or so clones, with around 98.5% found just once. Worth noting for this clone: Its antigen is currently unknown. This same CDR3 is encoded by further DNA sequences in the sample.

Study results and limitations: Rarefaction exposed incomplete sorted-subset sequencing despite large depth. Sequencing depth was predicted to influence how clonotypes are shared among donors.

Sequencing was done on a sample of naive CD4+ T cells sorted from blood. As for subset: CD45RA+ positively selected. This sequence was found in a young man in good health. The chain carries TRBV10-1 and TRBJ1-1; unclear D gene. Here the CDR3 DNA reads TGCGCCAGCAGTGGTGATCTGAACACTGAAGCTTTCTTT. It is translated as CASSGDLNTEAFF.